This T cell receptor (beta chain) was retrieved from a study of blood T cell repertoires in COVID-19. Study-level information: COVID-19 samples, acute and convalescent, were from the United States, Italy and Spain. Sample material is recorded as cDNA or gDNA derived from T cells, B-cell-depleted T cells, or PBMCs.

The CDR3 consists of 13 residues. CDR1 and CDR2 from the germline V gene are GTSNPN and SVGIG (reference sequence). The trim removed 1 base at V and 1 base at J, leaving 0 bases unmatched. Profiled with immunoSEQ multiplex PCR; TCRdb holds only in-frame clones, not every one. The data show some 150,000 clones, 65% to 85% seen once. This clone was counted only a few times. This sample includes further DNA sequences coding for the same CDR3. The sequencing input was peripheral blood. The TCR comes from a woman of 80 years or more with acute or convalescent COVID-19. V gene TRBV30 combines with J gene TRBJ1-1; 7 bases map to TRBD1. Here the CDR3 DNA reads TGTGCCTGGAGTGGACAGGGGAACACTGAAGCTTTCTTT. This codes for CAWSGQGNTEAFF.